Here is one T cell receptor beta chain with its context. What it recognizes is unknown. The CDR3 runs 13 residues. CDR1 and CDR2 from the germline V gene are SGHRS and YFSETQ. V was cut by 0 bases and J by 3 bases, with 6 bases left in between. CD8+ and CD4+ T cells from blood underwent TCR beta sequencing, which was carried out in a high-throughput format. Negative isolation was used for CD8+ and CD4+ T cells, and FACS enrichment was applied to TEMRA cells. RNA, at 0.5 to 1 ug, was reverse transcribed with random hexamers. Multiplex immunoSEQ PCR targeted 54 Vbeta and 13 Jbeta TCR beta segments. TCRdb ran MiXCR on the immunoSEQ multiplex PCR reads and lists one entry per CDR3 protein. The sample lists about 210,000 distinct CDR3 sequences, 95% occurring once. The data stem from a study of CD8 T cells in Susac syndrome. General observations from the study: The study recognized that the number of individuals in its TCR sequencing and HLA analysis was relatively small.

The chain joins TRBV5-1 to TRBJ2-5; a weak D match, TRBD1 (5 bases). The sequenced sample consisted of CD4+ T cells from PBMCs. The sequence was collected from a human donor with multiple sclerosis. The CDR3 nucleotides read TGCGCCAGCAGCTTGGCAGGGAAAGAGACCCAGTACTTC. Its translation: CASSLAGKETQYF.